The T cell receptor (beta chain) under discussion was sequenced for a study of blood T cells in healthy people across ages. Study observations and caveats: CMV status of donors was not determined, possibly confounding expanded clonotype changes. Conclusively comparing naive with antigen-experienced cells was impossible with unsorted PBMCs. Greater diversity and more naive CD4+ cells were seen in long-lived donors than in aged donors.

RNA extraction gave at least 5.5 micrograms of total RNA per sample. For this clonotype: Its cognate antigen is unknown.

Through a sample-barcoded 5' primer and a J-beta primer mix, a second PCR was run for 7 to 11 cycles. Each CDR3 protein is one row after TCRdb ran MiXCR on the 5' RACE reads. The sample contains around 800,000 distinct CDR3 sequences, less than 80% of which appear only once. Trimming pared 3 bases from V and 2 bases from J, leaving 13 bases between. In germline, CDR1 is KGHDR, CDR2 SFDVKD. The CDR3 runs to 15 residues. Sequencing was carried out using blood. This TCR was recovered from a man aged 30-40 years in good health. The V call is TRBV24-1, the J call TRBJ2-7; D may correspond to TRBD1 or TRBD2 (5 bases each). The DNA for the CDR3 is TGTGCCACCAGTGATCCCCGGGACCCCACCTACGAGCAGTACTTC. Residues: CATSDPRDPTYEQYF.